This entry lists 27 T cell receptor beta chains sequenced from one sample in a study of spatial heterogeneity in lung cancer. Antigens for these TCRs are unknown. TCRdb called the 5' RACE reads again in MiXCR, with one record for every CDR3 protein. Seen here are about 3,400 distinct CDR3 sequences, 5.5% to 6.5% observed once, and the top ten hold about a sixth. Described time point: sample taken at primary tumor resection. Study results and limitations: Counts that tracked tumor mutation counts were those of expanded intratumoral alpha and beta TCRs.

This specimen was lung tumor tissue, taken at surgery. The receptors shown here come from a female donor with early-stage non-small cell lung cancer.

This clonotype was observed at least ten times. The chain links TRBV5-1 to TRBJ1-5; D uncertain. Germline lookup yields CDR1 SGHRS and CDR2 YFSETQ. The CDR3 has 15 amino acids. The V end lost 0 bases, the J end lost 5 bases, and 12 bases lay between the germline ends. The CDR3 is CASSLGGEFHQPQHF. In DNA form, the CDR3 reads TGCGCCAGCAGCTTGGGGGGAGAGTTTCATCAGCCCCAGCATTTT.

The rearrangement uses TRBV28 and TRBJ2-1; TRBD1 aligns across 9 bases. Germline CDR1 is MDHEN and CDR2 is SYDVKM. V lost 5 bases to trimming and J lost 3 bases; unmatched junction nucleotides: 8. The length of the CDR3 is 16 residues. The CDR3 loop reads CASSLQDRGFYNEQFF. CDR3 coding DNA: TGTGCCAGCAGTCTCCAAGACAGGGGGTTCTACAATGAGCAGTTCTTC.

In its sample, this clonotype ranks as medium-sized. Here the CDR3 DNA reads TGTGCCAGCAGCTTAATCACTAGCGGGACCAATGAGCAGTTCTTC. Translated, it gives CASSLITSGTNEQFF. The J gene is TRBJ2-1, the V gene TRBV13; 10 bases fit TRBD2. The V gene end was trimmed by 2 bases and the J gene end by 6 bases; junction bases not matched to a gene: 4. Germline loops: CDR1 PRHDT, CDR2 FYEKMQ (reference sequence). CDR3 length: 15 residues. The full variable domain, in which reference TRBV13 and TRBJ2-1 provide the parts outside the CDR3, is AAGVIQSPRHLIKEKRETATLKCYPIPRHDTVYWYQQGPGQDPQFLISFYEKMQSDKGSIPDRFSAQQFSDYHSELNMSSLELGDSALYFCASSLITSGTNEQFFGPGTRLTVL.

By share, this clonotype counts as medium-sized. This chain links TRBV20-1 with TRBJ2-1; 7 bases match TRBD2. Unmatched junction bases numbered 13, after V lost 6 bases and J lost 2 bases. CDR3 length: 16 residues. Per the germline V gene, CDR1 is DFQATT and CDR2 is SNEGSKA (reference sequence). CDR3 residues: CSARSFREVTYNEQFF. The CDR3 DNA is TGCAGTGCCCGGTCTTTTCGGGAGGTTACCTACAATGAGCAGTTCTTC.

This clonotype is medium-sized (0.01 to 0.1%) within its sample. The gene calls are TRBV7-8 and TRBJ2-2, with unresolved D. V was shortened by 7 bases and J by 4 bases, with 19 bases between the two germline ends. The CDR3 is made up of 16 amino acids. Germline V CDR1 and CDR2: SGHVS, FQNEAQ. CDR3 loop: CASNPPTGHPTGELFF. CDR3 nucleotide sequence: TGTGCCAGCAACCCACCCACTGGGCACCCCACCGGGGAGCTGTTTTTT.

Judged by abundance, this clonotype is medium-sized. The chain has TRBV7-9 and TRBJ1-1; D perhaps matches TRBD1 (6 bases). V was pared by 3 bases and J by 1 base, with 12 bases between. The CDR3 has 15 residues. The germline gives CDR1 SEHNR, CDR2 FQNEAQ (reference sequence). The CDR3: CASSFATGPNTEAFF. The CDR3 DNA is TGTGCCAGCAGCTTTGCGACAGGACCGAACACTGAAGCTTTCTTT.

This clonotype ranks as medium-sized. The rearrangement uses TRBV7-3 and TRBJ2-3; 8 bases match TRBD2. With V trimmed by 2 bases and J by 6 bases, 4 bases remained unmatched. Germline V gene data show CDR1 as SGHTA and CDR2 as FQGTGA. CDR3 length: 14 amino acids. CDR3 sequence reads: CASSLRGGMDTQYF. CDR3 nucleotide sequence: TGTGCCAGCAGCTTACGCGGGGGGATGGATACGCAGTATTTT.

This clonotype is termed medium-sized (0.01 to 0.1%). This chain uses TRBV6-2 or TRBV6-3 with TRBJ2-1, with D uncertain. V gave up 10 bases and J gave up 6 bases, with 16 bases separating them. The CDR3 totals 13 residues. The germline gives CDR1 MNHEY, CDR2 SVGEGT. CDR3 nucleotide sequence: TGTGCCACATCCCTGGTTAGTCGCAATGAGCAGTTCTTC. It translates to CATSLVSRNEQFF.

This clonotype is judged medium-sized. The V gene is TRBV27, the J gene TRBJ2-7; D perhaps matches TRBD2 (5 bases). The CDR3 runs 14 residues. Between the trimmed V and J ends, which lost 6 bases and 7 bases, there was a span of 19 bases. Germline V lookup: CDR1 MNHEY, CDR2 SMNVEV (reference sequence). CDR3 DNA: TGTGCCAGCAGACCCCGGGGAGCTAAGGGAGAGCAGTACTTC. Protein sequence: CASRPRGAKGEQYF.

This clonotype is medium-sized within its sample. This rearrangement joins TRBV20-1 to TRBJ1-4, with a possible D match to TRBD1 (6 bases). The CDR3 consists of 15 residues. CDR1 and CDR2 from the germline V gene are DFQATT and SNEGSKA (reference sequence). The V gene lost 2 bases and the J gene lost 8 bases, with 18 bases spanning the gap. The CDR3 DNA sequence: TGCAGTGCTAGAAACAGGGCGTCGGGGAACGAAAAACTGTTTTTT. Translating it yields CSARNRASGNEKLFF.

This clonotype is classed as medium-sized. The CDR3 sequence is CASSLDGTYTYGYTF. CDR3 nucleotides: TGTGCCAGCAGCTTAGACGGGACATACACTTATGGCTACACCTTC. This rearrangement joins TRBV7-2 to TRBJ1-2, with D perhaps TRBD1 (6 bases). Germline V gives CDR1 SGHTA, CDR2 FQGNSA. The CDR3 is 15 residues long. Trimming left V 1 base short and J 5 bases short, with 14 bases between.

Sample share makes this clonotype medium-sized. V usage is TRBV6-5 and J usage is TRBJ2-5; D ambiguous. CDR3 length equals 12 residues. The germline V and J ends were trimmed by 8 bases and 1 base, with 8 bases remaining between them. Germline CDR1 is MNHEY and CDR2 is SVGAGI. CDR3 sequence reads: CASGLIQETQYF. The CDR3 nucleotides read TGTGCCAGCGGCCTGATCCAAGAGACCCAGTACTTC.

This clonotype was recorded many times. This chain links TRBV6-2 or TRBV6-3 with TRBJ2-7; the match to TRBD2 covers 12 bases. Trimming took 6 bases from V and 0 from J; bases not matched to a gene: 3. The CDR3 has 15 amino acids. Germline V gene data show CDR1 as MNHEY and CDR2 as SVGEGT. The CDR3 DNA reads TGTGCCAGCAGGACGACTAGCGGGAGCTCCTACGAGCAGTACGTC. It specifies CASRTTSGSSYEQYV.

By share, this clonotype counts as medium-sized (0.01 to 0.1%). V and J are TRBV7-3 and TRBJ2-2; D is possibly TRBD1 (5 bases). This CDR3 contains 15 residues. CDR1 and CDR2 from the germline V gene are SGHTA and FQGTGA. Trimming shortened V by 5 bases and J by 3 bases, and 13 bases separated the two germline ends. Here the CDR3 DNA reads TGTGCCAGCAGCCGAGGACATAGGGACACCGGGGAGCTGTTTTTT. This gives the protein CASSRGHRDTGELFF.

This clonotype is judged medium-sized. This rearrangement joins TRBV18 to TRBJ1-2; D remains ambiguous. V dropped 3 bases and J dropped 4 bases, with 15 bases sitting between them. The CDR3 covers 15 residues. CDR1 is KGHSH and CDR2 is LQKENI in the germline V gene. This chain's CDR3 is CASSPPWGEGYGYTF. In DNA form, the CDR3 reads TGTGCCAGCTCACCCCCCTGGGGTGAAGGCTATGGCTACACCTTC.

This clonotype is categorized as medium-sized. The CDR3 loop is CASSLDLTDTQYF. CDR3 nucleotide sequence: TGTGCCAGCAGCTTAGATCTTACAGATACGCAGTATTTT. The chain carries TRBV11-2 and TRBJ2-3; D is unclear. V lost 0 bases, J lost 3 bases, and 4 bases lay in between. The CDR3 spans 13 residues. From germline, CDR1 is SGHAT and CDR2 FQNNGV.

By share of the sample, this clonotype is medium-sized. J is TRBJ2-7 and V is TRBV30, with D tentatively TRBD1 (5 bases). V was trimmed by 1 base and J by 4 bases, leaving 11 bases between them. Germline V lookup: CDR1 GTSNPN, CDR2 SVGIG (reference sequence). The CDR3 length is 13 residues. Written as DNA, the CDR3 is TGTGCCTGGAGTGGGGGCGGTACATACGAGCAGTACTTC. Translation: CAWSGGGTYEQYF.

This chain uses TRBV5-6 with TRBJ1-2, with 8 bases aligning to TRBD1. Germline V gives CDR1 SGHDT, CDR2 YYEEEE. The junction had 9 bases not matched to a gene; V was cut back by 4 bases and J by 7 bases. This CDR3 spans 14 amino acids. Here the CDR3 reads CASSPRRTGRGYTF. The CDR3 DNA reads TGTGCCAGCAGCCCGAGGCGGACAGGGCGTGGCTACACCTTC.

This clonotype was recorded many times. The chain is built from TRBV4-1 and TRBJ1-2, with TRBD1 identical over 8 bases. The CDR3 runs to 16 residues. Germline trimming cut 3 bases from V and 8 bases from J; bases unmatched to any gene: 14. The germline V gene encodes CDR1 MGHRA and CDR2 YSYEKL. The CDR3 loop is CASSHPTPQGARGYTF. In nucleotides, the CDR3 is TGCGCCAGCAGCCATCCTACCCCTCAGGGGGCACGCGGCTACACCTTC.

By share, this clonotype counts as medium-sized. The gene calls are TRBV11-2 and TRBJ2-1; 13 nucleotides match TRBD2. Germline lookup yields CDR1 SGHAT and CDR2 FQNNGV. The CDR3 spans 15 residues. J lost 8 bases, V lost 3 bases, and 4 bases had no gene match. CDR3 residues: CASSLTSGRRDEQFF. The CDR3 nucleotides are TGTGCCAGCAGCTTGACTAGCGGGAGGCGAGATGAGCAGTTCTTC.

By share of the sample, this clonotype is medium-sized (0.01 to 0.1%). This chain joins TRBV6-5 and TRBJ2-1; 10 positions agree with TRBD2. V lost 2 bases and J lost 13; bases outside the gene matches: 8. CDR1 is MNHEY and CDR2 is SVGAGI in the germline V gene. The CDR3 consists of 14 residues. The CDR3 sequence is CASSYDASGRTQFF. DNA for the CDR3: TGTGCCAGCAGTTACGACGCTAGCGGGAGAACTCAGTTCTTC.

This clonotype rates as medium-sized. This rearrangement joins TRBV12-3 or TRBV12-4 to TRBJ1-2; 8 nucleotides line up with TRBD1. This CDR3 is 14 amino acids long. The V and J ends lost 5 bases and 7 bases, in that order; junction bases with no gene match: 9. The CDR3 DNA reads TGTGCCAGCAGTCTCCGGACAGGGTTCGGTGGCTACACCTTC. Protein sequence: CASSLRTGFGGYTF.

This clonotype was counted at least ten times. This chain connects TRBV5-1 to TRBJ2-1, with 9 nucleotides matching TRBD1. Germline assignment: CDR1 SGHRS and CDR2 YFSETQ. The V and J ends lost 2 bases and 6 bases, in that order; junction bases with no gene match: 6. CDR3 size: 15 residues. The DNA of the CDR3 is TGCGCCAGCAGCTTTCGGGGACAGGGCAGCAATGAGCAGTTCTTC. This translates into CASSFRGQGSNEQFF.

In its sample, this clonotype ranks as medium-sized. V and J are TRBV7-2 and TRBJ2-1; 14 bases match TRBD2. Germline V gene sequence: CDR1 SGHTA, CDR2 FQGNSA. This CDR3 contains 16 residues. J was trimmed by 6 bases and V by 5 bases; bases with no gene match: 6. CDR3 loop: CASSPPGLAGVNEQFF. As DNA, the CDR3 is TGTGCCAGCAGCCCTCCGGGACTAGCGGGAGTCAATGAGCAGTTCTTC.

There are a few counts of this clonotype. The chain joins TRBV7-9 to TRBJ2-2; a weak D match, TRBD1 (6 bases). Germline CDR1 SEHNR, CDR2 FQNEAQ (reference sequence). V dropped 3 bases and J dropped 4 bases, with 9 bases sitting between them. This CDR3 is 14 amino acids long. The CDR3 DNA reads as TGTGCCAGCAGCTTTACAGGGAGCACCGGGGAGCTGTTTTTT. Its translation: CASSFTGSTGELFF.

This chain links TRBV12-3 or TRBV12-4 with TRBJ2-1; 8 bases are shared with TRBD2. The V and J ends lost 6 bases and 4 bases, in that order; junction bases with no gene match: 8. This CDR3 is 15 amino acids long. This CDR3 is CASSPGVAGYNEQFF. The CDR3 nucleotides are TGTGCCAGCAGCCCCGGGGTAGCGGGGTACAATGAGCAGTTCTTC.

By proportion, this clonotype is medium-sized. The V gene is TRBV10-3, the J gene TRBJ1-5, with D perhaps TRBD1 (5 bases). The CDR3 spans 14 residues. Germline V gives CDR1 ENHRY, CDR2 SYGVKD. The V and J ends lost 1 base and 4 bases respectively, with 8 bases between them. Here the CDR3 reads CAISELGDNQPQHF. The CDR3 DNA reads TGTGCCATCAGTGAGTTGGGGGATAATCAGCCCCAGCATTTT.